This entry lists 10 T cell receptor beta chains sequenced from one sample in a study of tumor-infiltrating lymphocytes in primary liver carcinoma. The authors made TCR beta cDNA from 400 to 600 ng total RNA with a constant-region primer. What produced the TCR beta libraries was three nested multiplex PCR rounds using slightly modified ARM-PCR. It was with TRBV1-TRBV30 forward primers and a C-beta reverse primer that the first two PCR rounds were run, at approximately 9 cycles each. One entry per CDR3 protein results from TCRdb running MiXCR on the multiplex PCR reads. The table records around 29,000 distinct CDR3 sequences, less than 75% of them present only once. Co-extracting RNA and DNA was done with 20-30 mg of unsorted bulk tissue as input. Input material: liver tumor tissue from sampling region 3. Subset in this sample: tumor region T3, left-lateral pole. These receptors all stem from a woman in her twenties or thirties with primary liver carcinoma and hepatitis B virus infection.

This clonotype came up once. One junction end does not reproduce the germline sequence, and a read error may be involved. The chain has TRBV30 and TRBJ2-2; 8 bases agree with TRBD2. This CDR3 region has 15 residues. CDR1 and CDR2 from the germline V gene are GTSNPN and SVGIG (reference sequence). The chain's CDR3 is CASSVQLADTGELLF. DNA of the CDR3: TGTGCCTCGAGTGTACAACTAGCGGACACCGGGGAGCTGCTTTTT.

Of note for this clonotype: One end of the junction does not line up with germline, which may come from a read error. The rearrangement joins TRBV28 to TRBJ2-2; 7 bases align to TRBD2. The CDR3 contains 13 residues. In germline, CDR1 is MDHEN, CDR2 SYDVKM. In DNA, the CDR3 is TGTGCCAGCAGTTTGAACGGGAGCGGGAAGCTGTATTTT. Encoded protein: CASSLNGSGKLYF.

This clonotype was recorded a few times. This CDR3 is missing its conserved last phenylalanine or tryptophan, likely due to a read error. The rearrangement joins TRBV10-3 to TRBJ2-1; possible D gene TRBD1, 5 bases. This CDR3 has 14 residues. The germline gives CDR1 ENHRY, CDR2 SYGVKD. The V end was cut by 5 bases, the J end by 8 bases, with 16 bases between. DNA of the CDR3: TGTGCCATCAGTCCTACGGCGACCAGGGATGAGCAGTTCCTC. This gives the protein CAISPTATRDEQFL.

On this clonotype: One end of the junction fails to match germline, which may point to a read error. The CDR3 protein is CAISELATRHETQYF. CDR3 DNA sequence: TGTGCCATCAGCGAGTTGGCTACCAGACATGAGACCCAGTACTTC. The chain recombines TRBV10-3 with TRBJ2-5; unclear D gene. The germline gives CDR1 ENHRY, CDR2 SYGVKD. The CDR3 covers 15 residues.

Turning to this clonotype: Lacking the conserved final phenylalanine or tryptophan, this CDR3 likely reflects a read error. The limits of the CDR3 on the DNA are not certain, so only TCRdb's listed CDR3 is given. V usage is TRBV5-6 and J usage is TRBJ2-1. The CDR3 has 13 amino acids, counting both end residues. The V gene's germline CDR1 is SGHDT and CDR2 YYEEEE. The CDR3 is CTSSPQWYNEQLL.

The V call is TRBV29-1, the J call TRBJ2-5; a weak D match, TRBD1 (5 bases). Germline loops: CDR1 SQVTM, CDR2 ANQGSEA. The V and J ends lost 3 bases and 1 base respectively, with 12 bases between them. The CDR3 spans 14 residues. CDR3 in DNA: TGCAGCGTTGATACTACAGGCTTCCAAGAGACCCAGTACTTC. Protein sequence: CSVDTTGFQETQYF.

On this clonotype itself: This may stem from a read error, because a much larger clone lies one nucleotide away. The chain's CDR3 is CASRYDTGPSGANVLTF. The CDR3 nucleotides are TGTGCCAGCAGATACGATACGGGTCCTTCTGGGGCCAACGTCCTGACTTTC. The rearrangement joins TRBV6-5 to TRBJ2-6; D gene ambiguous. Looked up from germline, CDR1 is MNHEY and CDR2 is SVGAGI. This CDR3 is built from 17 residues. The germline V and J ends were trimmed by 6 bases and 1 base, with 16 bases remaining between them.

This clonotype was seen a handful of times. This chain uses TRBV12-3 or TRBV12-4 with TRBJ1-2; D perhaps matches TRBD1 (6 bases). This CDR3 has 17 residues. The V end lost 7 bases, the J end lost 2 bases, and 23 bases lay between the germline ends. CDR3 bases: TGTGCCAGCACCTCGAACTTGAGTACAGGGTACAACTATGGCTACACCTTC. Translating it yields CASTSNLSTGYNYGYTF.

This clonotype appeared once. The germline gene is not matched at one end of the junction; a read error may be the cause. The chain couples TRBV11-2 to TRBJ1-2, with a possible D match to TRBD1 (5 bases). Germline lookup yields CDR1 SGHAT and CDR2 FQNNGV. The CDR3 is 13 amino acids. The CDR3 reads CVSTRGGDGGYTF. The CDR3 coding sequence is TGTGTCAGCACTCGGGGGGGGGATGGAGGCTACACCTTC.

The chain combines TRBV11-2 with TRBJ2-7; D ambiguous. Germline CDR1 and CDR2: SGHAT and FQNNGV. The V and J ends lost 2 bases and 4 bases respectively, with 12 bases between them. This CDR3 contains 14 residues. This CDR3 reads CASSLWDPSYEQYF. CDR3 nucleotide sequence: TGTGCCAGCAGCTTATGGGATCCGTCATACGAGCAGTACTTC.